This T cell receptor beta chain was profiled in a study of CD8 T cells in Susac syndrome. Deletions cut 6 bases from V and 3 bases from J, with 18 bases between. Germline CDR1 is MNHEY and CDR2 is SVGEGT. The CDR3 has 15 residues. Treatment-naive patients with stable or active relapsing-remitting disease were the multiple sclerosis controls. Reverse transcription of about 0.5 to 1 ug RNA used random hexamers. TCRdb fed the immunoSEQ multiplex PCR reads into MiXCR, producing one record per CDR3 protein. The sample records some 200,000 distinct CDR3 sequences, approximately 90% being singletons. The genes are TRBV6-2 or TRBV6-3 and TRBJ2-7; D may be TRBD1 (6 bases). The receptor comes from a human donor with multiple sclerosis. Sequencing was performed on CD8+ T cells from PBMCs. CDR3 sequence (DNA): TGTGCCAGCAGCCCCGATGTGGACAGAGGCTACGAGCAGTACTTC. This codes for CASSPDVDRGYEQYF.